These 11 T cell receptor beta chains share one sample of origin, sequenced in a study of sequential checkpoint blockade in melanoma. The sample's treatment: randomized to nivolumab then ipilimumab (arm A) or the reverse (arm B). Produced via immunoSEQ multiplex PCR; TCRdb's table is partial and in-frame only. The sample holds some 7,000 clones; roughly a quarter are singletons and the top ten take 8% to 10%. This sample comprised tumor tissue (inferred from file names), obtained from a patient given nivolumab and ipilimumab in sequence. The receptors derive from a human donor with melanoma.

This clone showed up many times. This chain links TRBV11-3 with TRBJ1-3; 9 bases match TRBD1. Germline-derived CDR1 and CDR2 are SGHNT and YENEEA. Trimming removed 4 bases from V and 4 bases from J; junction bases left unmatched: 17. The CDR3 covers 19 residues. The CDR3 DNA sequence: TGTGCCAGCAGCTCTAGACTGTCCAGGACAGGGGATAAAGGAAACACCATATATTTT. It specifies CASSSRLSRTGDKGNTIYF.

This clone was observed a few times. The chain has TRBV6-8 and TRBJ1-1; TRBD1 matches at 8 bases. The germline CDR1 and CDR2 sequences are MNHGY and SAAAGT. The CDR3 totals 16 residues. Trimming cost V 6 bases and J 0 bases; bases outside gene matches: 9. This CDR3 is CASRPQGGYMNTEAFF. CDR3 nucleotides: TGTGCCAGCAGGCCACAGGGGGGCTACATGAACACTGAAGCTTTCTTT.

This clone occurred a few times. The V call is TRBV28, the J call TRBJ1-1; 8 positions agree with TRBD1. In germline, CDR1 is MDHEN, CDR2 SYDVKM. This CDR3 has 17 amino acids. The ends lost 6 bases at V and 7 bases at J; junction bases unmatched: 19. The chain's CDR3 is CASSLAYPLKGQGEAFF. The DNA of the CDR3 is TGTGCCAGCAGCTTAGCCTACCCTCTCAAAGGACAGGGTGAAGCTTTCTTT.

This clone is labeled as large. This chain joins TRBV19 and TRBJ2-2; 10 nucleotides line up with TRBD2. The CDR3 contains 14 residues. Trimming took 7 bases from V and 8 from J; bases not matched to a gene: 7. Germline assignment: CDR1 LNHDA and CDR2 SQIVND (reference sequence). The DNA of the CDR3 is TGTGCCAGTATAGGGCTAGCGGGAGTGGGGGAGCTGTTTTTT. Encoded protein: CASIGLAGVGELFF.

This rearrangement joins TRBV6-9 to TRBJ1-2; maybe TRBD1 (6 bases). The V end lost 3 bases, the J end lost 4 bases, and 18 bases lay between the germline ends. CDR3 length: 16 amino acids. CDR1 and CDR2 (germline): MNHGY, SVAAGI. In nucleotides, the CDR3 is TGTGCCAGCAGTTACCGAGGGGGGGGGCCTACCTATGGCTACACCTTC. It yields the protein CASSYRGGGPTYGYTF.

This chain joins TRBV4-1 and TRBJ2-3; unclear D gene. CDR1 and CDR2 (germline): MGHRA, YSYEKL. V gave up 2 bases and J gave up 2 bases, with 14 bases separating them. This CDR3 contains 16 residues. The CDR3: CASSQRSQTPTDTQYF. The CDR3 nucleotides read TGCGCCAGCAGCCAACGGAGTCAGACACCCACAGATACGCAGTATTTT.

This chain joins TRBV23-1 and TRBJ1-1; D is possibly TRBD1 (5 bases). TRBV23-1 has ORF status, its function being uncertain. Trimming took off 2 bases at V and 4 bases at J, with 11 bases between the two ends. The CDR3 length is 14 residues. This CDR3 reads CASSQGAGTTEAFF. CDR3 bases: TGCGCCAGCAGTCAAGGGGCAGGGACCACTGAAGCTTTCTTT.

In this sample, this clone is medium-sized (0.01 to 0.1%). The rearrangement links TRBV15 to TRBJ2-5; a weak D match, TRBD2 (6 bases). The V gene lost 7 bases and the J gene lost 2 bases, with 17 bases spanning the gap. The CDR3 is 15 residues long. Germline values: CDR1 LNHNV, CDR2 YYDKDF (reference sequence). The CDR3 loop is CATIPTGGSQETQYF. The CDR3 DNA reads TGTGCCACCATCCCGACCGGGGGTTCTCAAGAGACCCAGTACTTC.

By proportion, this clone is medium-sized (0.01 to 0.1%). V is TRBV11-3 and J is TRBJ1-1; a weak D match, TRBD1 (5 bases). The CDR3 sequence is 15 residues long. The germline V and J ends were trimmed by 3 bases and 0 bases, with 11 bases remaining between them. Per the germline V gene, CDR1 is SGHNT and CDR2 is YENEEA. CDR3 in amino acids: CASSFQGLVNTEAFF. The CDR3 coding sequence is TGTGCCAGCAGCTTCCAGGGACTAGTGAACACTGAAGCTTTCTTT.

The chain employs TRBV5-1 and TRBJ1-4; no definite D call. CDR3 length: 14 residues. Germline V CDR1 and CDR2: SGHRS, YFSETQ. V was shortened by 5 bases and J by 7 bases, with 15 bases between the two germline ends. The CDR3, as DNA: TGCGCCAGCAGATGGCAGCCCGAGGGTGAAAAACTGTTTTTT. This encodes CASRWQPEGEKLFF.

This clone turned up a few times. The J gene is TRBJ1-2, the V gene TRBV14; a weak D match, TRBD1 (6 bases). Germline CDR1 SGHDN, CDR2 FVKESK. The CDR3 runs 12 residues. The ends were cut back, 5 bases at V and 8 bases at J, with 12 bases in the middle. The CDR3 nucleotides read TGTGCCAGCAGCTCCACAGGGACCGGCTACACCTTC. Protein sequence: CASSSTGTGYTF.